A selection of T cell receptor beta chains follows, all from one sample in a study of shared clonotypes between healthy human individuals. Measured with immunoSEQ multiplex PCR; TCRdb has only the in-frame clones, and not every one. The sample lists millions of clones; just over 90% were seen once. Sequencing was carried out using naive CD4+ T cells from PBMCs. These receptors all come from a man younger than 35 in good health. Some clones in this sample may be carry-over from other donors' samples. The CDR3 runs from the conserved cysteine through the conserved F or W. Fields, in order: V gene, CDR3 length, clone size, D gene, J gene, CDR3 protein, CDR3 DNA. A D gene is named only where the DNA matches it firmly. Size is omitted from some rows. Given values are once, few, many or a class for expanded clones.

>TRBV6-6|14|NA|NA|TRBJ1-1
CASSYSRVNTEAFF
TGTGCCAGCAGTTACTCGAGGGTTAACACTGAAGCTTTCTTT
>TRBV7-2|13|NA|NA|TRBJ2-1
CASSKTPVSEQFF
TGTGCCAGCAGCAAGACCCCCGTGAGTGAGCAGTTCTTC
>TRBV15|13|NA|NA|TRBJ2-1
CATSRATYNEQFF
TGTGCCACCAGCAGAGCCACATACAATGAGCAGTTCTTC
>TRBV28|15|NA|NA|TRBJ2-7
CASSGGGGSGYEQYF
TGTGCCAGCAGTGGGGGTGGTGGTAGCGGTTACGAGCAGTACTTC
>TRBV7-3|15|NA|NA|TRBJ2-3
CASSLSRDLTDTQYF
TGTGCCAGCAGCTTGAGCCGGGACCTCACAGATACGCAGTATTTT
>TRBV28|15|NA|TRBD1|TRBJ1-2
CVTTRQGAFNYGYTF
TGTGTCACGACTAGACAGGGGGCATTCAACTATGGCTACACCTTC
>TRBV19|10|NA|NA|TRBJ1-2
CASSNDGYTF
TGTGCCAGTAGTAACGATGGCTACACCTTC
>TRBV7-3|14|once|NA|TRBJ2-2
CASGRGGSHGELFF
TGTGCCAGCGGCAGGGGCGGGAGCCACGGGGAGCTGTTTTTT
>TRBV28|15|NA|TRBD1|TRBJ2-7
CASSSPGTGRNEQYF
TGTGCCAGCAGTTCTCCCGGGACAGGGCGGAACGAGCAGTACTTC
>TRBV19|15|NA|NA|TRBJ2-7
CASSITQGGSYEQYF
TGTGCCAGTAGTATAACGCAGGGGGGCTCCTACGAGCAGTACTTC
>TRBV7-9|15|once|TRBD1|TRBJ1-1
CASSLPTGGIIEAFF
TGTGCCAGCAGCCTACCTACAGGGGGCATCATTGAAGCTTTCTTT
>TRBV2|15|NA|TRBD2|TRBJ2-1
CASRLAGGPYNEQFF
TGTGCCAGCAGACTAGCGGGAGGTCCCTACAATGAGCAGTTCTTC
>TRBV2|14|NA|TRBD1|TRBJ1-3
CASRDRVAGNTIYF
TGTGCCAGCAGGGACAGGGTTGCAGGAAACACCATATATTTT
>TRBV4-1|16|NA|TRBD2|TRBJ2-1
CASSQDGLADYNEQFF
TGCGCCAGCAGCCAAGATGGGCTAGCGGACTACAATGAGCAGTTCTTC
>TRBV4-2|12|NA|NA|TRBJ2-4
CASSLSWDTQYF
TGTGCCAGCAGCCTAAGCTGGGACACTCAGTACTTC
>TRBV5-6|16|NA|NA|TRBJ1-2
CASSLGFPYSNYGYTF
TGTGCCAGCAGCTTGGGGTTCCCTTATTCTAACTATGGCTACACCTTC
>TRBV10-3|15|NA|NA|TRBJ2-7
CAISQLEAQQYEQYF
TGTGCCATCAGTCAACTTGAGGCACAGCAGTACGAGCAGTACTTC
>TRBV29-1|11|NA|NA|TRBJ2-7
CSAGTTYEQYF
TGCAGCGCCGGGACGACCTACGAGCAGTACTTC
>TRBV18|13|NA|NA|TRBJ2-5
CASSRGVQETQYF
TGTGCCAGCTCGCGGGGAGTGCAAGAGACCCAGTACTTC
>TRBV19|15|NA|TRBD1|TRBJ2-7
CASSMGTGGISEQYF
TGTGCCAGTAGTATGGGGACAGGCGGCATCTCCGAGCAGTACTTC
>TRBV30|13|NA|NA|TRBJ2-5
CAWSTGLGETQYF
TGTGCCTGGAGTACGGGGTTGGGCGAGACCCAGTACTTC
>TRBV2|14|NA|TRBD1|TRBJ1-2
CASSLKQGAGGYTF
TGTGCCAGCAGTCTTAAACAGGGGGCGGGCGGCTACACCTTC
>TRBV15|15|NA|NA|TRBJ1-5
CATSSGYRADQPQHF
TGTGCCACCAGCAGTGGGTACAGGGCCGATCAGCCCCAGCATTTT
>TRBV27|16|NA|TRBD1|TRBJ2-7
CASSETGTGASYEQYF
TGTGCCAGCAGTGAGACCGGGACAGGGGCCTCCTACGAGCAGTACTTC
>TRBV19|13|NA|TRBD1|TRBJ1-4
CASKDRGFEKLFF
TGTGCCAGTAAAGACAGGGGATTTGAAAAACTGTTTTTT
>TRBV7-2|14|NA|NA|TRBJ1-5
CASSLLPVYQPQHF
TGTGCCAGCAGCTTATTACCGGTGTATCAGCCCCAGCATTTT
>TRBV11-2|16|NA|NA|TRBJ2-7
CASSTGGSAVSYEQYF
TGTGCCAGCTCCACCGGCGGGTCCGCCGTCTCCTACGAGCAGTACTTC
>TRBV5-1|13|NA|NA|TRBJ2-3
CASGDGYTDTQYF
TGCGCCAGCGGGGACGGTTACACAGATACGCAGTATTTT